These 16 T cell receptor beta chains came from one sample sequenced in a study of identical twins. Using its own MiXCR run on the 5' RACE reads, TCRdb lists one record per CDR3 protein. The sample carries about 690,000 distinct CDR3 sequences, 21% recorded once. The same sample was also used in a study of T cells expressing NK-cell markers.

The sequencing input was PBMCs. Receptor source: a woman aged 18-35 years in good health.

V gene TRBV6-2 or TRBV6-3 combines with J gene TRBJ2-1; D is ambiguous. The CDR3 sequence is 15 residues long. CDR1 is MNHEY and CDR2 is SVGEGT in the germline V gene. The V and J ends lost 6 bases and 0 bases respectively, with 12 bases between them. CDR3 amino acids: CASRPYLSSYNEQFF. The CDR3 nucleotides are TGTGCCAGCAGGCCGTACTTGAGCTCCTACAATGAGCAGTTCTTC.

The table lists this clonotype with a count of one. It may be a read error: a sequence one base away is much more abundant. The chain has TRBV12-3 or TRBV12-4 and TRBJ2-3; TRBD1 aligns across 7 bases. This CDR3 has 15 residues. CDR3 sequence (DNA): TGTACCAGCAGTTTGGGGCAGGGGGATTGGAATACGCAGTATTTT. Translation gives CTSSLGQGDWNTQYF.

Only a few counts were recorded for this clonotype. The chain is built from TRBV6-4 and TRBJ2-3; possibly TRBD1 for D (6 bases). V was cut by 6 bases and J by 6 bases, with 16 bases left in between. Germline CDR1 reads MRHNA; CDR2 reads SNTAGT. The CDR3 spans 14 residues. CDR3 coding DNA: TGTGCCAGCAGCATGGACAGCGAGGTTGATACGCAGTATTTT. This sequence encodes CASSMDSEVDTQYF.

V usage is TRBV27 and J usage is TRBJ1-5; 7 bases fit TRBD1. The CDR3 totals 16 residues. With 6 bases clipped from V and 0 bases from J, the junction kept 8 bases outside the gene matches. The germline V gene has CDR1 MNHEY and CDR2 SMNVEV (reference sequence). CDR3 loop: CASSSRDRVSNQPQHF. CDR3 bases: TGTGCCAGCAGCTCCCGGGACAGAGTTAGCAATCAGCCCCAGCATTTT.

This clonotype was counted a few times. The chain links TRBV20-1 to TRBJ1-2; D is possibly TRBD1 (5 bases). The CDR3 sequence is 11 residues long. Germline V lookup: CDR1 DFQATT, CDR2 SNEGSKA (reference sequence). V shed 6 bases and J shed 6 bases, with 11 bases lying between them. CDR3 amino acids: CSAGPGNGYTF. The CDR3 bases are TGCAGTGCGGGGCCGGGGAATGGCTACACCTTC.

The chain links TRBV6-5 to TRBJ2-7, with 9 bases matching TRBD2. Germline V CDR1 and CDR2: MNHEY, SVGAGI. The junction had 5 bases not matched to a gene; V was cut back by 2 bases and J by 6 bases. This CDR3 contains 14 residues. CDR3 sequence: CASSYMREGSEQYF. In nucleotides, the CDR3 is TGTGCCAGCAGTTACATGCGGGAGGGTTCCGAGCAGTACTTC.

This clonotype has a handful of counts. The V call is TRBV6-5, the J call TRBJ2-7; D may be TRBD1 or TRBD2 (5 bases each). Germline CDR1 and CDR2: MNHEY and SVGAGI. The CDR3 spans 14 residues. V shed 3 bases and J shed 0 bases, with 9 bases lying between them. In DNA, the CDR3 is TGTGCCAGCAGTTATGGGGGAATCTCCTACGAGCAGTACTTC. Translated, it gives CASSYGGISYEQYF.

This clonotype was observed a few times. This chain joins TRBV11-2 and TRBJ2-7, with unresolved D. The V and J ends lost 4 bases and 2 bases respectively, with 9 bases between them. This CDR3 has 13 amino acids. CDR1 is SGHAT, CDR2 FQNNGV, per germline. CDR3: CASSSLGTYEQYF. The CDR3 coding sequence is TGTGCCAGCAGCTCTTTAGGTACCTACGAGCAGTACTTC.

The gene calls are TRBV3-1 and TRBJ2-1; TRBD1 is a possible D gene (5 bases). The CDR3 totals 15 residues. The germline gives CDR1 LGHDT, CDR2 YNNKEL (reference sequence). Deletions cut 5 bases from V and 8 bases from J, with 19 bases between. The CDR3 sequence: CASSTPRWEGDEQFF. CDR3 bases: TGTGCCAGCAGCACCCCAAGGTGGGAAGGGGATGAGCAGTTCTTC.

The rearrangement uses TRBV20-1 and TRBJ2-7; TRBD2 is a possible D gene (5 bases). Germline assignment: CDR1 DFQATT and CDR2 SNEGSKA (reference sequence). V was pared by 1 base and J by 2 bases, with 18 bases between. The CDR3 is made up of 16 amino acids. CDR3 loop: CSARADGVANAYEQYF. The CDR3 DNA sequence: TGCAGTGCTAGAGCGGACGGGGTAGCGAATGCCTACGAGCAGTACTTC.

This clonotype was seen many times. V gene TRBV5-1 combines with J gene TRBJ1-2; D is undetermined. Germline CDR1 and CDR2: SGHRS and YFSETQ. The V gene lost 0 bases and the J gene lost 9 bases, with 12 bases spanning the gap. The CDR3 sequence is 13 residues long. For the CDR3, the DNA is TGCGCCAGCAGCTTGGCGGCAGGAGAGAGCTACACCTTC. Its translation is CASSLAAGESYTF. The entire variable domain, with the rest obtained from reference TRBV5-1 and TRBJ1-2, is as follows: KAGVTQTPRYLIKTRGQQVTLSCSPISGHRSVSWYQQTPGQGLQFLFEYFSETQRNKGNFPGRFSGRQFSNSRSEMNVSTLELGDSALYLCASSLAAGESYTFGSGTRLTVV.

This clonotype has more than one count but fewer than ten. The chain employs TRBV7-9 and TRBJ2-1, with 9 bases that match TRBD2. The CDR3 totals 16 residues. With V trimmed by 0 bases and J by 8 bases, 8 bases remained unmatched. CDR1 and CDR2 (germline): SEHNR, FQNEAQ (reference sequence). CDR3 DNA: TGTGCCAGCAGCTTAGCAGTGTCTAGCGGGATAGATGAGCAGTTCTTC. Amino acids: CASSLAVSSGIDEQFF.

The chain carries TRBV4-1 and TRBJ1-2; the match to TRBD1 covers 10 bases. Germline CDR1 and CDR2: MGHRA and YSYEKL. The V segment lost 4 bases and the J segment 0 bases; nucleotides outside the gene matches: 5. CDR3 length: 16 amino acids. The CDR3 nucleotides read TGCGCCAGCAGCCTTAACGGACAGGGGGCTAACTATGGCTACACCTTC. This codes for CASSLNGQGANYGYTF.

This chain uses TRBV29-1 with TRBJ2-1, with no clear D. V was shortened by 3 bases and J by 1 base, with 10 bases between the two germline ends. The germline V gene has CDR1 SQVTM and CDR2 ANQGSEA. CDR3 size: 14 residues. CDR3 amino acids: CSVDGVKSYNEQFF. DNA of the CDR3: TGCAGCGTTGATGGAGTAAAATCCTACAATGAGCAGTTCTTC.

This clonotype has a handful of counts. The rearrangement uses TRBV7-2 and TRBJ2-1, with TRBD2 matching over 9 bases. The junction had 9 bases not matched to a gene; V was cut back by 5 bases and J by 4 bases. Germline V gene lookup returns CDR1 SGHTA and CDR2 FQGNSA. CDR3 length equals 16 residues. In DNA, the CDR3 is TGTGCCAGCAGCCCCCAGGCGGGGGGGGGGTACAATGAGCAGTTCTTC. This gives the protein CASSPQAGGGYNEQFF.

This clonotype was observed a handful of times. The chain recombines TRBV12-3 or TRBV12-4 with TRBJ2-2; D is uncertain. The CDR3 length is 12 residues. V was clipped by 8 bases and J by 5 bases, with 9 bases between them. The CDR3 sequence: CASGEATGELFF. The CDR3, as DNA: TGTGCCAGCGGCGAGGCGACCGGGGAGCTGTTTTTT.